This TCR beta chain is from a study of PD-1 blockade in mismatch repair-deficient tumors. The TCR-sequenced patients were three responders to pembrolizumab. Data came from immunoSEQ multiplex PCR; TCRdb stores just in-frame clones and leaves some out. Counted here are roughly 110,000 clones, roughly 80% occurring once; the ten biggest clones make up less than 5.5%. Trimming cost V 0 bases and J 4 bases; bases outside gene matches: 5. This CDR3 region has 17 residues. The germline gives CDR1 LGHNA, CDR2 YSLEER. The starting material was peripheral blood, obtained approximately 14 months after starting pembrolizumab. V and J are TRBV4-3 and TRBJ2-2, with 10 bases aligning to TRBD2. The receptor was derived from an adult with mismatch repair-deficient cancer. The CDR3 region is CASSQELAGISTGELFF. CDR3 DNA sequence: TGCGCCAGCAGCCAAGAACTAGCGGGGATTAGCACCGGGGAGCTGTTTTTT.